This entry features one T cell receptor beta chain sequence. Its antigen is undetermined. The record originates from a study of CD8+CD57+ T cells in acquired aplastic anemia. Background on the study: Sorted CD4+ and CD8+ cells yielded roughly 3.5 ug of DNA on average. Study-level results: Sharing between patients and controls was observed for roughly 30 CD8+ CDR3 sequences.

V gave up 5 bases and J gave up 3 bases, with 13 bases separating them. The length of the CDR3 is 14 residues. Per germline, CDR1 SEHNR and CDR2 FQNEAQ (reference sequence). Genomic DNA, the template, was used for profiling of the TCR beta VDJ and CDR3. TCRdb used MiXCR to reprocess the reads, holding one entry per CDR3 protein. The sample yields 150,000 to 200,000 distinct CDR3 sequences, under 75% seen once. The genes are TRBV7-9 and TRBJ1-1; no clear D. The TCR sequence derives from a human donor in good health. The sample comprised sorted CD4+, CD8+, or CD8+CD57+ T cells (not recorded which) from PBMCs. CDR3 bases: TGTGCCAGCAGCCGTCCCGGCGTTGACACTGAAGCTTTCTTT. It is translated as CASSRPGVDTEAFF.